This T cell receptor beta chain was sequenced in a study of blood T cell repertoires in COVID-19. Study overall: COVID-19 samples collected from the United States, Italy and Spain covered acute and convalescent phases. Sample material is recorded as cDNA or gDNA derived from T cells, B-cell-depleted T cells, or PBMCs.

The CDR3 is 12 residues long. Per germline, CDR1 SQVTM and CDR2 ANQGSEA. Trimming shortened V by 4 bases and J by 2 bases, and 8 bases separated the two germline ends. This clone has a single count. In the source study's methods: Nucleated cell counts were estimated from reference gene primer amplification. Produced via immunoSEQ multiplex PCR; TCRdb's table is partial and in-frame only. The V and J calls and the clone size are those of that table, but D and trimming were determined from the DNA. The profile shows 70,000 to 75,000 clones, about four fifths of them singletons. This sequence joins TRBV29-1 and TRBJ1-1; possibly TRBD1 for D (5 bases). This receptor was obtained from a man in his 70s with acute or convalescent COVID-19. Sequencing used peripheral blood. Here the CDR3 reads CSVVGGNTEAFF. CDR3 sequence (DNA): TGCAGCGTTGTGGGGGGTAACACTGAAGCTTTCTTT.